Detailed here is one T cell receptor (beta chain). Original analysis: Quantification of nucleated cells was approximated via reference gene primer amplification. Sequencing used immunoSEQ multiplex PCR; TCRdb keeps in-frame clones, though not all of them. V, J and clone size reflect that table, while D and trimming were determined from the DNA. The sample includes 140,000 or so clones, about 86% of them seen just once. The data are from a study of blood T cell repertoires in COVID-19. Study-wide context: COVID-19 samples, acute and convalescent, were from the United States, Italy and Spain. From T cells, B-cell-depleted T cells, or PBMCs came the material, which was cDNA or gDNA.

The sample comprised peripheral blood. This TCR was recovered from a woman aged 45-59 years with active or convalescent COVID-19.

In nucleotides, the CDR3 is TGTGCCAGCGCCCCCAGGCCCGTTGAGCCCCAGCATTTT. This codes for CASAPRPVEPQHF. The chain uses TRBV6-5 and TRBJ1-5; no clear D. V gave up 8 bases and J gave up 8 bases, with 16 bases separating them. CDR3 length: 13 amino acids. CDR1 is MNHEY, CDR2 SVGAGI, per germline.